The clone carrying this TCR beta chain was found many times. This CDR3 comprises 16 residues. From germline, CDR1 is SGHTA and CDR2 FQGNSA. V was pared by 4 bases and J by 0 bases, with 6 bases of the junction left unmatched. This entry comes from a study of T cell repertoires in cytomegalovirus infection. TCRdb recomputed calls from the reads with MiXCR, one row per CDR3 protein. Of about 600,000 distinct CDR3 sequences listed, about 24% were seen once; the top ten hold 8%. The sequence derives from a human donor in good health (CMV status not recorded). Some clones in this sample may be carry-over from other donors' samples. The sequenced sample was CD8+ T cells from PBMCs. The chain combines TRBV7-2 with TRBJ1-1, with 9 bases matching TRBD1. CDR3 in amino acids: CASSSYRGLLNTEAFF. CDR3 nucleotides: TGTGCCAGCAGCTCTTACAGGGGGCTCCTGAACACTGAAGCTTTCTTT.